The T cell receptor (beta chain) under discussion was sequenced for a study of blood T cell repertoires in COVID-19. Study-wide context: PBMCs, B-cell-depleted T cells, or T cells were the source of the cDNA or gDNA that made up the material.

Germline assignment: CDR1 MNHNS and CDR2 SASEGT. CDR3 length: 17 amino acids. V dropped 3 bases and J dropped 1; count of bases not matched to a gene: 9. Authors' analysis steps: Estimation of nucleated cell counts relied on the amplification of reference gene primers. TCRdb's table, derived via immunoSEQ multiplex PCR, lists solely in-frame clones and lacks some. V and J calls and clone size are those listed in that table; D and trimming were worked out from the DNA. The sample contains hundreds of thousands of clones, around 90% of which appear only once. Self-reported history from a screening survey and questionnaire set each donor's cohort.

The chain joins TRBV6-1 to TRBJ2-7; 10 nucleotides agree with TRBD1. Sample: PBMCs or T cells enriched from blood (not recorded which). The sequence was collected from a woman under 30 who had recovered from COVID-19. Here the CDR3 reads CASSERIGGQGSYEQYF. CDR3 nucleotides: TGTGCCAGCAGTGAGCGTATTGGGGGACAGGGGTCCTACGAGCAGTACTTC.